The rows below give T cell receptor beta chains drawn from one sample of a study of T cells in Graves' hyperthyroidism and ophthalmopathy. TCRdb reprocessed the multiplex PCR reads via MiXCR and lists one record per CDR3 protein. The sample contains approximately 700,000 distinct CDR3 sequences, approximately 16% of which appear only once. The sequenced sample was blood. These TCRs come from a man between 18 and 29 years old with Graves' hyperthyroidism. Both conserved end residues are part of each CDR3. Fields, in order: D gene, V gene, CDR3 protein. The D gene is left open where the match is weak.

>-|TRBV20-1
CSAPDSRKTYEQYF
>-|TRBV28
CASRTTGGIAGRSYNEQFF
>TRBD1|TRBV13
CASSPLGGEGEYNEQFF
>TRBD1|TRBV28
CASSLGDRTTAEAFF
>-|TRBV30
CAWSWMGRETQYF
>TRBD1|TRBV12-3/TRBV12-4
CASSKGQLRLSTGELFF
>TRBD1|TRBV6-1
CASRRGLGEKLFF
>-|TRBV28
CASTINTEAFF
>-|TRBV7-9
CASSQWGDQPQHF
>TRBD2|TRBV20-1
CSARGAGGVGELFF
>-|TRBV6-1
CASSYEGVEQYF
>TRBD1|TRBV20-1
CSASGQGGTEAFF
>-|TRBV28
CASRGGGNEQYF
>-|TRBV29-1
CSVEKRGVRYEQYF
>-|TRBV28
CASSDPMVRYEQYF
>TRBD2|TRBV6-2/TRBV6-3
CASSPRPGLATRGEQYF
>-|TRBV27
CASTAKGGAYEQYF
>TRBD1|TRBV4-3
CASSQFSGGSHEQYF
>TRBD2|TRBV13
CASSLPAGGGETQYF
>TRBD1|TRBV7-8
CASSYRQGPPLHF
>-|TRBV6-1
CASSWTPSTDTQYF
>-|TRBV18
CASSRDDYGYTF
>TRBD1|TRBV14
CASSQGDRRSTDTQYF
>TRBD2|TRBV10-3
CATTGTSGTQETQYF
>TRBD2|TRBV7-9
CASRGTSGYYNEQFF
>TRBD2|TRBV27
CASGPAGAVYEQYF
>TRBD1|TRBV5-5
CASSLGGGDGVAKNIQYF
>-|TRBV2
CASSEAPGGGYSPLHF
>-|TRBV10-3
CAISDASYEAFF
>-|TRBV7-9
CASTPGRRGRETQYF
>TRBD2|TRBV20-1
CSAKLAGNFYEQYF
>-|TRBV7-2
CASSPSGLNTEAFF
>-|TRBV6-5
CASSYVQGNEQFF
>-|TRBV20-1
CSASRTAPSYEQYF
>-|TRBV4-1
CASSQDPGLVTYEQYF
>-|TRBV6-5
CASSYWQGDQPQHF
>-|TRBV5-1
CAGTLSSGGTEAFF
>-|TRBV2
CASSVTTDRLGSSPLHF
>-|TRBV12-3/TRBV12-4
CASSSTGLGTYEQYF
>TRBD1|TRBV20-1
CSAGQGAGNEKLFF